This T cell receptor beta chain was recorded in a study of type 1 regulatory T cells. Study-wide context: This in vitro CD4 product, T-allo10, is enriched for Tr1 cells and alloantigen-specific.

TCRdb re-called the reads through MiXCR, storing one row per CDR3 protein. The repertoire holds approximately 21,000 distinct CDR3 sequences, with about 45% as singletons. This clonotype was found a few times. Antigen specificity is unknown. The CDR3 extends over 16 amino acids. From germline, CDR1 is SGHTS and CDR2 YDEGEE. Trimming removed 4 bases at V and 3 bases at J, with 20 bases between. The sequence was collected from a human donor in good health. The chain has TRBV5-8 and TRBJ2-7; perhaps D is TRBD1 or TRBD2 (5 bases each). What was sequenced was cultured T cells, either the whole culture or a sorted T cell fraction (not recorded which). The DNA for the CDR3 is TGTGCCAGCAGCAGGTATTCAGGGAGTGGGGGCTACGAGCAGTACTTC. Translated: CASSRYSGSGGYEQYF.